This section outlines one TCR beta chain sequence together with its context. The sample originates from a study of blood T cell repertoires in COVID-19. Overall study: From the United States, Italy and Spain came samples of acute and convalescent COVID-19.

Sequencing used immunoSEQ multiplex PCR; TCRdb keeps in-frame clones, though not all of them. Of 150,000 to 200,000 clones in the sample, roughly nine tenths are singletons; the top ten hold about 2%. The material sequenced was peripheral blood. The TCR sequence derives from a man in his 70s with active or convalescent COVID-19.

The CDR3 loop reads CASSLLGDIEAFF. CDR3 nucleotide sequence: TGTGCCAGCAGTTTATTAGGGGACATTGAAGCTTTCTTT. The genes are TRBV27 and TRBJ1-1; maybe TRBD1 (6 bases). Trimming took off 1 base at V and 7 bases at J, with 10 bases between the two ends. CDR3 length: 13 amino acids. Looked up from germline, CDR1 is MNHEY and CDR2 is SMNVEV (reference sequence).